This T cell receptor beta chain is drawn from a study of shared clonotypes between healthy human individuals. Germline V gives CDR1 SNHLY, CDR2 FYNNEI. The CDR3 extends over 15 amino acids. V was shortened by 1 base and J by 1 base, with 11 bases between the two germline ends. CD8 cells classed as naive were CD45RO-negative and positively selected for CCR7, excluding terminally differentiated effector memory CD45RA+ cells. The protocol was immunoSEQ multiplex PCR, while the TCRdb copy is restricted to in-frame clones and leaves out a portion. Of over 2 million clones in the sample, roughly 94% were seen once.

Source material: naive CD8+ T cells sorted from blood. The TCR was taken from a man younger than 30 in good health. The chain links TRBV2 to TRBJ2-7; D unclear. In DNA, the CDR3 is TGTGCCAGCAGTGAAGGACTGATCCCTTCCTACGAGCAGTACTTC. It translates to CASSEGLIPSYEQYF.